This T cell receptor beta chain comes out of a study of CD8+CD57+ T cells in acquired aplastic anemia (dated by TCRdb to 2017 to 2018). Broadly, across the study: A mean of approximately 2.9 ug of DNA, ranging from about 0.2 to 27.4 ug, was extracted from sorted CD4+ and CD8+ cells. CD8+CD57+ expansion was defined as a frequency above the mean frequency observed in healthy subjects. The investigation overall reported the following: About 30 CD8+ CDR3 sequences were found to be shared between patients and controls, but these sequences appeared to be highly expressed in patients and within the immunodominant clones of the patients. Patients and healthy controls showed no significant difference in CD8+ Simpson's diversity (P=0.060).

The germline V gene (reference sequence) gives CDR1 as LNHDA and CDR2 as SQIVND. Compared with germline, V lacks 5 bases and J lacks 11 bases; bases without a gene match: 10. The CDR3, from cysteine to phenylalanine, totals 14 residues. This entry keeps only the CDR3 DNA: 42 bases, framed from base 1. Profiling of TCR beta VDJ combinations and CDR3 sequences used genomic DNA as the template. TCR repertoire sequencing was run on an Illumina HiSeq 2000. The paper's processing steps were these. TRBV/TRBJ rearrangement plots, CDR3 size and DJ length profiles, and Simpson's diversity index were used to evaluate the repertoires. The immunodominant clone was defined as the most abundant DNA sequence in deep sequencing data. CDR3 amino acid sequences were checked for sharing across subjects and were also compared against the VDJdb database and published repertoires. TCRdb handled the public reads itself, with Q25 trimming in fastp and clone calling in MiXCR, and kept productive beta chains. Under each unique CDR3 protein, matching rows form one entry showing the most common genes and DNA. The V and J calls were not made by the authors but by TCRdb's processing. Recorded for this sample are a few hundred thousand distinct CDR3 sequences; 65% to 90% of them occurred a single time. The top ten clones comprise about 41% of the sample.

Flow cytometry had shown CD8+CD57+ cell expansion in the patients selected for sequencing. All patients had severe acquired aplastic anemia diagnosed by International Study of Aplastic Anemia and Agranulocytosis and Camitta criteria. No therapy had been received by the patients at the time of blood sampling. In this study, sorted CD4+ and CD8+ T cells from the blood of healthy subjects and of severe aplastic anemia patients had their TCR repertoires deep-sequenced. In the USA, patient enrollment took place under clinicaltrials.gov protocols 00001620, 01623167, 00001397, 00071045, 00081523 and 00961064. Ficoll-Paque density gradient centrifugation was used to isolate peripheral blood mononuclear cells. CD4+ and CD8+ T cells were sorted by FACS or magnetic beads before DNA extraction. A word on this clonotype: No cognate antigen has been identified for it. The input lacks base qualities; no much larger clone sits a single base away.

The sample comprised sorted CD4+, CD8+, or CD8+CD57+ T cells (not recorded which) from PBMCs. This chain joins TRBV19 to TRBJ2-3, with 10 bases aligning to TRBD2. The sequence was collected from a human donor with aplastic anemia. In nucleotide form, the sequence is TGTGCCAGTAGTTTAGCGGGAGGTCCCTATAAGCAGTATTTT. Protein translation: CASSLAGGPYKQYF.